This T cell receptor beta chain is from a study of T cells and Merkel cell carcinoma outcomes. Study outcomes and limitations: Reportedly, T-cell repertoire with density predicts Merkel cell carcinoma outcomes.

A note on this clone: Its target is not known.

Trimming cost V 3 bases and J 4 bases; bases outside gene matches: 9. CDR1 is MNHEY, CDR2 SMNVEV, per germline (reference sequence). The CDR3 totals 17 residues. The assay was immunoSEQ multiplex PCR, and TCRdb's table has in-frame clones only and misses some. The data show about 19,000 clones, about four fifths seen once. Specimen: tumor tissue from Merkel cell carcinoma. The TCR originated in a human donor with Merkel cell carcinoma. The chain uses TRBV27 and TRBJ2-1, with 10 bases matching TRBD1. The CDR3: CASSFFSGTGAYNEQFF. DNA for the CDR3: TGTGCCAGCAGTTTCTTTTCCGGGACAGGGGCGTACAATGAGCAGTTCTTC.